These 29 T cell receptor beta chains originate from one sample sequenced in a study of T-cell memory formation after mild COVID-19. Each CDR3 protein is one row after TCRdb ran MiXCR on the 5' RACE reads. The repertoire has 250,000 to 300,000 distinct CDR3 sequences, around 15% of them found once; the top ten carry about a fifth. The sequencing sample was made of PBMCs or a T cell subset sorted from them (not recorded which). These receptor sequences come from a man aged 18 to 30 who had mild COVID-19 (a few samples of this study predate the infection). Cell type and time point are not known.

This clonotype was picked up many times. The junction does not match germline at one end; this may be a read error. The chain has TRBV12-3 or TRBV12-4 and TRBJ1-1; D may be TRBD1 (6 bases). CDR3 length: 12 residues. The CDR3 DNA reads TGCGCCAGCAGTAGGGGGAATACTGAAGCTTTCTTT. As protein: CASSRGNTEAFF.

The chain is built from TRBV7-9 and TRBJ2-6; 7 positions match TRBD1. This CDR3 region has 15 residues. Germline CDR1 reads SEHNR; CDR2 reads FQNEAQ (reference sequence). With 2 bases clipped from V and 9 bases from J, the junction kept 7 bases outside the gene matches. CDR3 residues: CASSLNRGLVNVLTF. The CDR3 nucleotides are TGTGCCAGCAGCTTAAACAGGGGTTTGGTCAACGTCCTGACTTTC.

This clonotype was seen a handful of times. V is TRBV4-3 and J is TRBJ1-3, with D uncertain. The CDR3 runs to 13 residues. The germline V gene has CDR1 LGHNA and CDR2 YSLEER. V was clipped by 0 bases and J by 4 bases, with 4 bases between them. CDR3 DNA: TGCGCCAGCAGCCAAGAGTACGGAAACACCATATATTTT. This sequence encodes CASSQEYGNTIYF.

A few counts support this clonotype. Being one base from a much bigger clone, this may be a read error. The chain combines TRBV10-3 with TRBJ2-1, with 13 bases fitting TRBD2. This CDR3 is 14 amino acids long. Germline V gives CDR1 ENHRY, CDR2 SYGVKD. With V trimmed by 4 bases and J by 8 bases, 2 bases remained unmatched. The CDR3 DNA follows: TGTGCCATCAGTGGGACTAGCGGGGGTTATGAGCAGTTCTTC. Its translation is CAISGTSGGYEQFF.

This rearrangement joins TRBV14 to TRBJ2-7; no reliable D call. The V end was cut by 0 bases, the J end by 3 bases, with 9 bases between. This CDR3 spans 14 amino acids. CDR1 and CDR2 from the germline V gene are SGHDN and FVKESK. The CDR3 spells CASSQDLTVYEQYF. CDR3 DNA: TGTGCCAGCAGCCAAGATTTAACAGTCTACGAGCAGTACTTC.

The chain joins TRBV4-3 to TRBJ1-1, with D maybe TRBD1 (6 bases). Trimming removed 0 bases at V and 10 bases at J, with 15 bases between. Germline V gene data show CDR1 as LGHNA and CDR2 as YSLEER. The CDR3 has 14 amino acids. The CDR3 here is CASSQEGQGQGAFF. CDR3 nucleotides: TGCGCCAGCAGCCAAGAAGGCCAGGGGCAAGGAGCTTTCTTT.

The V and J genes are TRBV6-2 or TRBV6-3 and TRBJ2-2; D is uncertain. CDR1 and CDR2 (germline): MNHEY, SVGEGT. Trimming took 0 bases from V and 4 from J, leaving 3 bases between them. This CDR3 is 13 amino acids long. CDR3 DNA: TGTGCCAGCAGTTACTCCCGCACCGGGGAGCTGTTTTTT. Protein product: CASSYSRTGELFF.

This clonotype was counted between two and nine times. The chain links TRBV11-2 to TRBJ2-3, with 9 bases lining up with TRBD2. This CDR3 spans 17 amino acids. The V and J ends lost 1 base and 8 bases, in that order; junction bases with no gene match: 13. Per the germline V gene, CDR1 is SGHAT and CDR2 is FQNNGV. In DNA form, the CDR3 reads TGTGCCAGCAGCTTAGGAGCACTAGCGGGCGCGATCGCTACGCAGTATTTT. This sequence encodes CASSLGALAGAIATQYF.

This sequence joins TRBV7-9 and TRBJ2-3; 10 bases agree with TRBD1. V trimming: 10 bases; J trimming: 5 bases; junction bases outside the gene matches: 9. This CDR3 is built from 14 residues. From germline, CDR1 is SEHNR and CDR2 FQNEAQ (reference sequence). The CDR3 reads CATSGTGAGDTQYF. As DNA, the CDR3 is TGTGCCACCTCCGGGACAGGGGCCGGAGATACGCAGTATTTT.

The chain links TRBV6-2 or TRBV6-3 to TRBJ1-2, with a possible D match to TRBD1 (5 bases). Trimming left V 6 bases short and J 2 bases short, with 19 bases between. CDR1 and CDR2 from the germline V gene are MNHEY and SVGEGT. CDR3 length: 16 amino acids. CDR3 nucleotides: TGTGCCAGCAGCAACACCGGGACCCGGAAAAACTATGGCTACACCTTC. Translating it yields CASSNTGTRKNYGYTF.

Here the CDR3 reads CASSYSRGGGNEQFF. The CDR3 DNA sequence: TGTGCCAGCAGTTACTCCCGCGGGGGGGGCAATGAGCAGTTCTTC. The V gene is TRBV6-5, the J gene TRBJ2-1; 9 bases fit TRBD2. J was trimmed by 6 bases and V by 0 bases; bases with no gene match: 3. Germline CDR1 MNHEY, CDR2 SVGAGI. This CDR3 is 15 amino acids long.

This sequence joins TRBV12-3 or TRBV12-4 and TRBJ1-1, with D perhaps matching TRBD1 (5 bases). The CDR3 runs 15 residues. V lost 5 bases and J 4 bases, leaving 17 bases between the germline ends. CDR3 loop: CASSGGRDRPTEAFF. CDR3 coding DNA: TGTGCCAGCAGTGGGGGAAGGGACCGGCCCACTGAAGCTTTCTTT.

This clonotype was counted a few times. The chain uses TRBV10-2 and TRBJ2-3; 9 bases line up with TRBD2. Trimming at V came to 6 bases and at J to 3 bases, leaving 4 bases not matched to a gene. From germline, CDR1 is WSHSY and CDR2 SAAADI. CDR3 size: 14 residues. The CDR3 reads CASRRGGWTDTQYF. CDR3 sequence (DNA): TGCGCCAGCAGGCGGGGGGGCTGGACAGATACGCAGTATTTT.

The V gene is TRBV6-2 or TRBV6-3, the J gene TRBJ2-2, with TRBD2 matching 12 bases. Trimming removed 5 bases from V and 1 base from J; junction bases left unmatched: 8. In germline, CDR1 is MNHEY, CDR2 SVGEGT. The CDR3 spans 18 residues. Written as DNA, the CDR3 is TGTGCCAGCAGTCAACACCGGGGACTAGCGGGGAACACCGGGGAGCTGTTTTTT. Translated: CASSQHRGLAGNTGELFF.

V gene TRBV28 combines with J gene TRBJ1-2, with TRBD1 matching over 7 bases. The germline gives CDR1 MDHEN, CDR2 SYDVKM. The length of the CDR3 is 13 residues. J was trimmed by 6 bases and V by 2 bases; bases with no gene match: 3. The CDR3 bases are TGTGCCAGCAGTTTAGAGGGGGCGCATGGCTACACCTTC. It specifies CASSLEGAHGYTF.

Only a few counts were recorded for this clonotype. The genes are TRBV4-1 and TRBJ1-1; no firm D call. CDR1 is MGHRA and CDR2 is YSYEKL in the germline V gene. The CDR3 extends over 13 amino acids. V dropped 0 bases and J dropped 8 bases, with 10 bases sitting between them. CDR3 sequence reads: CASSQDMAREAFF. The CDR3 DNA sequence: TGCGCCAGCAGCCAAGATATGGCCCGGGAAGCTTTCTTT.

The table lists this clonotype with a few counts. The V call is TRBV6-5, the J call TRBJ2-7, with a possible D match to TRBD1 (6 bases). The germline V gene has CDR1 MNHEY and CDR2 SVGAGI. V gave up 6 bases and J gave up 3 bases, with 18 bases separating them. This CDR3 region has 15 residues. CDR3 loop: CASSVTGTNYYEQYF. The CDR3 nucleotides read TGTGCCAGCAGCGTTACGGGGACAAACTACTACGAGCAGTACTTC.

This clonotype came up a few times. The chain links TRBV7-2 to TRBJ2-1; D remains ambiguous. The germline V gene has CDR1 SGHTA and CDR2 FQGNSA. The CDR3 is 13 amino acids. Between the trimmed V and J ends, which lost 5 bases and 8 bases, there was a span of 13 bases. DNA for the CDR3: TGTGCCAGCAGCGCGTCCCCGGGTTATGAGCAGTTCTTC. This encodes CASSASPGYEQFF.

This clonotype came up a few times. The V gene is TRBV6-2 or TRBV6-3, the J gene TRBJ2-7; no clear D gene. This CDR3 contains 12 residues. Between the trimmed V and J ends, which lost 4 bases and 2 bases, there was a span of 6 bases. CDR1 and CDR2 (germline): MNHEY, SVGEGT. CDR3 amino acids: CASSFHPYEQYV. CDR3 sequence (DNA): TGTGCCAGCAGTTTCCATCCCTACGAGCAGTACGTC.

This clonotype was picked up a small number of times. The chain combines TRBV6-4 with TRBJ2-7, with 10 nucleotides matching TRBD1. The CDR3 consists of 16 residues. Germline-derived CDR1 and CDR2 are MRHNA and SNTAGT. J was trimmed by 6 bases and V by 0 bases; bases with no gene match: 8. The CDR3 loop is CASSDSMDRGASEQYV. The CDR3 DNA is TGTGCCAGCAGTGACTCGATGGACAGGGGGGCCTCCGAGCAGTACGTC.

The J gene is TRBJ2-2, the V gene TRBV5-1, with 7 bases that match TRBD1. Germline trimming cut 4 bases from V and 4 bases from J; bases unmatched to any gene: 4. CDR1 SGHRS and CDR2 YFSETQ come from the germline V gene. This CDR3 contains 14 residues. For the CDR3, the DNA is TGCGCCAGCAGCACGGGACAGATCACCGGGGAGCTGTTTTTT. Its protein product is CASSTGQITGELFF.

The sample holds a few counts of this clonotype. The gene calls are TRBV6-2 or TRBV6-3 and TRBJ2-2; 8 bases agree with TRBD1. The CDR3 extends over 16 amino acids. V was clipped by 1 base and J by 4 bases; unmatched bases: 5. From germline, CDR1 is MNHEY and CDR2 SVGEGT. CDR3 in amino acids: CASSYFWTGTTGELFF. The CDR3 nucleotides are TGTGCCAGCAGTTACTTTTGGACAGGGACCACCGGGGAGCTGTTTTTT.

The chain is built from TRBV7-6 and TRBJ1-5, with 8 nucleotides matching TRBD1. The V gene's germline CDR1 is SGHVS and CDR2 FNYEAQ. The ends lost 1 base at V and 7 bases at J; junction bases unmatched: 3. CDR3 length: 14 residues. The CDR3 coding sequence is TGTGCCAGCAGCTTAGGGACAGGGTTACAGCCCCAGCATTTT. Amino acid sequence: CASSLGTGLQPQHF.

In nucleotides, the CDR3 is TGTGCCAGCAGCCAACTCGGACTAGCGGGGACACAGTACCAAGAGACCCAGTACTTC. It codes for CASSQLGLAGTQYQETQYF. This rearrangement joins TRBV7-8 to TRBJ2-5; TRBD2 matches 12 bases. CDR3 length: 19 amino acids. The germline V gene has CDR1 SGHVS and CDR2 FQNEAQ. Germline trimming cut 5 bases from V and 0 bases from J; bases unmatched to any gene: 13.

The chain joins TRBV7-2 to TRBJ2-7; D gene uncertain. CDR1 SGHTA and CDR2 FQGNSA come from the germline V gene. With 7 bases removed from V and 9 bases from J, the gap between germline ends came to 7 bases. This CDR3 is 9 amino acids long. The CDR3: CASTPWQYV. CDR3 bases: TGTGCCAGCACTCCCTGGCAGTACGTC.

This clonotype has a handful of counts. The chain couples TRBV18 to TRBJ1-1; D remains ambiguous. Germline values: CDR1 KGHSH, CDR2 LQKENI. V dropped 5 bases and J dropped 1 base, with 8 bases sitting between them. The CDR3 runs to 13 residues. The CDR3 region is CASSDQANTEAFF. CDR3 bases: TGTGCCAGCTCAGACCAGGCGAACACTGAAGCTTTCTTT. The whole variable domain, filled in from reference TRBV18 and TRBJ1-1, reads NAGVMQNPRHLVRRRGQEARLRCSPMKGHSHVYWYRQLPEEGLKFMVYLQKENIIDESGMPKERFSAEFPKEGPSILRIQQVVRGDSAAYFCASSDQANTEAFFGQGTRLTVV.

This clonotype showed up just a few times. The chain carries TRBV12-3 or TRBV12-4 and TRBJ2-3; possibly TRBD1 for D (6 bases). Trimming stripped 5 bases from V and 0 bases from J, with 9 bases between. CDR3 length: 14 amino acids. For the CDR3, the DNA is TGTGCCAGCAGTACAGGACAGAGCACAGATACGCAGTATTTT. Its translation is CASSTGQSTDTQYF.

This clonotype was detected many times. The rearrangement joins TRBV3-1 to TRBJ2-7; D gene unclear. The CDR3 is 11 residues long. CDR1 LGHDT and CDR2 YNNKEL come from the germline V gene (reference sequence). With 4 bases removed from V and 7 bases from J, the gap between germline ends came to 8 bases. The CDR3 bases are TGTGCCAGCAGCCGATCGCGGGAGCAGTACTTC. Translated, it gives CASSRSREQYF.

The rearrangement uses TRBV6-1 and TRBJ2-5, with TRBD2 matching over 10 bases. Trimming at V came to 8 bases and at J to 4 bases, leaving 7 bases not matched to a gene. This CDR3 has 14 amino acids. CDR1 is MNHNS and CDR2 is SASEGT in the germline V gene. The CDR3 loop reads CASGVAGGRETQYF. CDR3 DNA sequence: TGTGCCAGCGGCGTAGCGGGGGGTAGAGAGACCCAGTACTTC.